This T cell receptor beta chain was identified in a study of T cell responses to AZD1222 COVID-19 vaccine (dated by TCRdb to the early 2020s). In terms of the full investigation: AZD1222 recipients whose second dose came at about 4 weeks and those whose second dose came at about 12 weeks were combined into one group, since spike-specific TCR depth and breadth did not differ between the two schedules. TCR sequencing was performed for about 250 trial participants, of whom roughly 200 were given two doses of AZD1222 and some 25 were given two doses of MenACWY control vaccine. Trial participants were enrolled by age into subgroups of 18-55, 56-69 and 70-plus years, and approximately 150, 30 and 60 TCR-sequenced participants, respectively, were included in these subgroups. What the study reported, not specific to this receptor: Participants were mostly white British and included more females than males, and it was suggested by the authors that clonal diversity may have been underestimated. The vaccine-associated CD4 TCRs covered the entire spike protein, and the dominant responses fell in regions 160-218 and 743-854. After two AZD1222 doses, both the breadth and the depth of spike-specific TCRs were significantly higher than at day 0 and than in MenACWY recipients. The 56-69-year group was small, and its depth increase did not reach significance, likely because of low power. Nearly half of unique spike-specific TCRs reportedly recognized epitopes outside regions mutated in the B.1.351 and B.1.1.7 variants. Because no day 14 peak-response samples were available, the repertoires could be characterized only after the peak T cell response. Conclusions about previously exposed vaccinees were limited because only 5 or 6 AZD1222 recipients were SARS-CoV-2 seropositive at baseline.

The CDR3 regions of human TCRbeta chains were analyzed by immunosequencing. The source study handled its data this way. TCRs in the repertoires were compared against a reference library of SARS-CoV-2-specific TCRs that had been generated with the MIRA antigen-specificity platform. Breadth was defined as the fraction of unique TCRs that were SARS-CoV-2-associated. Depth was defined as the fraction of total T cells that were SARS-CoV-2-associated. Using the MIRA data, each spike-specific TCR was mapped to the spike region that the TCR reacts to and placed in a CD4 or CD8 class. Log10-transformed breadth and depth values were compared by one-way ANOVA with Sidak's multiple comparisons tests. TCRdb holds this immuneACCESS table with in-frame rearrangements only. Some clones are missing; in checked studies, unresolved V genes explain under half, and the rest has no known cause. V and J calls and clone size are given by that table; D and trimming were obtained from the DNA. The sample profile shows under 150,000 clones; almost 90% of them were found once. The ten top clones hold 8% to 10% of the sample.

Regarding this clone: The clone's antigen remains unknown. No clone much larger than this one lies a single base away; base qualities are absent.

The germline V gene (reference sequence) specifies LNHDA as CDR1 and SQIVND as CDR2. At the junction V is shortened by 4 bases and J by 8 bases, with 15 bases in between. The CDR3 runs 14 amino acids, cysteine and phenylalanine included. Only the CDR3 DNA is retained, 42 bases long and in frame from the first base. The sample's time point label is to be understood as: baseline before first vaccination. Samples from vaccinated people were obtained from the UK trials COV001 and COV002, which included a single-blind randomized controlled phase 2/3 trial of AZD1222 (ChAdOx1 nCoV-19) in healthy adults. For TCRbeta chain sequencing, PBMC samples were collected from trial participants at day 0 and at day 28 after the second dose.

The starting material was peripheral blood, obtained on day 0 of AZD1222 vaccination. This TCR was recovered from an adult in good health. Recombination connected TRBV19 to TRBJ2-1; TRBD2 could be the D gene, as 6 bases match. The CDR3 corresponds to CASSSLEGVYEQFF. The sequenced DNA: TGTGCCAGTAGTAGTTTGGAGGGCGTATATGAGCAGTTCTTC.